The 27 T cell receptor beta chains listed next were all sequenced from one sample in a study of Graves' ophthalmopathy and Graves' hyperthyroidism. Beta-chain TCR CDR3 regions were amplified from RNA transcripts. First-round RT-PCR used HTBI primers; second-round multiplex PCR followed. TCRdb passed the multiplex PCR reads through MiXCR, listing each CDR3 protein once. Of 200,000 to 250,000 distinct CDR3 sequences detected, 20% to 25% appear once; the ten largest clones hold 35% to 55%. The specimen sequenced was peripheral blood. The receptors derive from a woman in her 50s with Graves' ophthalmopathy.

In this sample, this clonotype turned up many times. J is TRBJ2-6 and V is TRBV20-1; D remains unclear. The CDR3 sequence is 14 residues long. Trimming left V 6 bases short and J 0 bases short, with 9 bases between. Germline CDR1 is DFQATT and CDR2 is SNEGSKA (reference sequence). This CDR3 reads CSATPTSGANVLTF. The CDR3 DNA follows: TGCAGTGCCACTCCAACCTCTGGGGCCAACGTCCTGACTTTC.

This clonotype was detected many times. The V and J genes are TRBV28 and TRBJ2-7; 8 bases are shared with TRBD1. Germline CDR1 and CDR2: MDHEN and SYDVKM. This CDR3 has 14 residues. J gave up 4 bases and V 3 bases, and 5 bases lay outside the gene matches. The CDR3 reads CASSFGGQEYEQYF. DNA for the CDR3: TGTGCCAGCAGTTTCGGGGGACAGGAATACGAGCAGTACTTC.

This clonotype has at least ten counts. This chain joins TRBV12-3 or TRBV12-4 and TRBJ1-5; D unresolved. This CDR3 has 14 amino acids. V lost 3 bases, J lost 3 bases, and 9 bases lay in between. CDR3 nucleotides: TGTGCCAGCAGTTTCGGCAGGTTCAATCAGCCCCAGCATTTT. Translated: CASSFGRFNQPQHF.

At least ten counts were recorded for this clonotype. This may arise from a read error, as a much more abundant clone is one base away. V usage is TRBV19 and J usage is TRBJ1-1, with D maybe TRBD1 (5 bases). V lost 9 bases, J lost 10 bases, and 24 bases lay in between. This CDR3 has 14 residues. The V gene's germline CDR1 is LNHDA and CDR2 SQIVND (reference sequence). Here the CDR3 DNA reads TGTGCCAGCTCGGTTTTTCACGCAGGGCGGGGAGCTTTCTTT. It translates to CASSVFHAGRGAFF. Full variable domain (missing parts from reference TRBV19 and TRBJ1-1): DGGITQSPKYLFRKEGQNVTLSCEQNLNHDAMYWYRQDPGQGLRLIYYSQIVNDFQKGDIAEGYSVSREKKESFPLTVTSAQKNPTAFYLCASSVFHAGRGAFFGQGTRLTVV.

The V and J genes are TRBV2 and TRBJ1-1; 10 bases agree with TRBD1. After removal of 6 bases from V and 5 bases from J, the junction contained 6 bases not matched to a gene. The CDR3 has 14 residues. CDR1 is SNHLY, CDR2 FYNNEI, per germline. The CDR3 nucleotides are TGTGCCAGCAGAGAGGGACAGGGGTCGACTGAAGCTTTCTTT. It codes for CASREGQGSTEAFF.

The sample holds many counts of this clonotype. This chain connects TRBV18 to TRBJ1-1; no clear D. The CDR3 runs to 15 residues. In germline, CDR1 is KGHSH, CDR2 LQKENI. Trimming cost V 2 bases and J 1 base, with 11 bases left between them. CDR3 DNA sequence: TGTGCCAGCTCACCAGGGTATTTGACGAACACTGAAGCTTTCTTT. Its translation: CASSPGYLTNTEAFF.

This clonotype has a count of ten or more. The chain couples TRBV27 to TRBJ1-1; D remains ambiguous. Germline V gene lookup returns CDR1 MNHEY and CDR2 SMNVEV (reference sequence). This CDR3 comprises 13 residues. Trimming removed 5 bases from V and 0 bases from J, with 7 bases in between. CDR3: CASSRLLNTEAFF. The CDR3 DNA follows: TGTGCCAGCAGTCGACTATTGAACACTGAAGCTTTCTTT.

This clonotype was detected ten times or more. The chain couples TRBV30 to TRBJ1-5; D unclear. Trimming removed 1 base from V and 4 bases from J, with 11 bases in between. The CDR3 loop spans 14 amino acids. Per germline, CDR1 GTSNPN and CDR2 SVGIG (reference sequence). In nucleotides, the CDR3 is TGTGCCTGGAGTGATTCGGCAGTTAATCAGCCCCAGCATTTT. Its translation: CAWSDSAVNQPQHF.

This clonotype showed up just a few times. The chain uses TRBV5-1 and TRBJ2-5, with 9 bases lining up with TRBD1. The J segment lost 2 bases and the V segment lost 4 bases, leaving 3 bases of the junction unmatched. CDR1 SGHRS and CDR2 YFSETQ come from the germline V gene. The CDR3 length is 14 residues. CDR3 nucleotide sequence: TGCGCCAGCAGCCGGACAGGGGATCAAGAGACCCAGTACTTC. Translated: CASSRTGDQETQYF.

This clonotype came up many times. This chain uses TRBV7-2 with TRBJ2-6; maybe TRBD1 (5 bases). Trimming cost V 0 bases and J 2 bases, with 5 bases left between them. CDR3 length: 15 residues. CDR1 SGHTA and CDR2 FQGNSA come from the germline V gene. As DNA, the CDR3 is TGTGCCAGCAGCTTAGCAGGGGCTGGGGCCAACGTCCTGACTTTC. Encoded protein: CASSLAGAGANVLTF.

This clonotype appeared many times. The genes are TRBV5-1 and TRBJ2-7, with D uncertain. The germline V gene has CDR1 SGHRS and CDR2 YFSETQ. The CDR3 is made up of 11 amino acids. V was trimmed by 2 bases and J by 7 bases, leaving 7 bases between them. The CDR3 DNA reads TGCGCCAGCAGCTTCGACGGGGAGCAGTACTTC. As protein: CASSFDGEQYF.

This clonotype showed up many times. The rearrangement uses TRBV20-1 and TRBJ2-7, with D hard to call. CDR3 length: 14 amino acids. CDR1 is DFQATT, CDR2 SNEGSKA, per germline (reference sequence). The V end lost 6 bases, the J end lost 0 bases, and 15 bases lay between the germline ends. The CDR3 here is CSAGVVGGSYEQYF. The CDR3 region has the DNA TGCAGTGCCGGAGTTGTTGGCGGCTCCTACGAGCAGTACTTC.

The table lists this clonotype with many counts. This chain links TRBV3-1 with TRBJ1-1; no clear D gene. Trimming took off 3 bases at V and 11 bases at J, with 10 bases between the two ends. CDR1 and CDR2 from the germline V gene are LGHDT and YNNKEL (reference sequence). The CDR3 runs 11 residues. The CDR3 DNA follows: TGTGCCAGCAGCCAGGATGTGAACGCTTTCTTT. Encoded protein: CASSQDVNAFF.

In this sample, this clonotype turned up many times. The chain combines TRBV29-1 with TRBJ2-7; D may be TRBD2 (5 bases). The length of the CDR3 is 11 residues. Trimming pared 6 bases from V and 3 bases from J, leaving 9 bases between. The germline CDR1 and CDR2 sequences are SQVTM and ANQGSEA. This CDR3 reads CSVVLGYEQYF. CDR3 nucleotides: TGCAGCGTAGTACTAGGCTACGAGCAGTACTTC.

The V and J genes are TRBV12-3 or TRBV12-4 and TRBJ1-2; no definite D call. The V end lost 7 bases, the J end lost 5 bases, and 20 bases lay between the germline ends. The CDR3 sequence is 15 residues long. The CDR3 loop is CASISDAALWYGYTF. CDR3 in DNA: TGTGCCAGCATCTCGGACGCGGCCCTTTGGTATGGCTACACCTTC.

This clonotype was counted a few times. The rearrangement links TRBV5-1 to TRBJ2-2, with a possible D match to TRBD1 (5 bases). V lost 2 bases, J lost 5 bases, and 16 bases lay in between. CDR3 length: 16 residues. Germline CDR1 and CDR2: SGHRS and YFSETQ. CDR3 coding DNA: TGCGCCAGCAGCTTACCCTCCCTGACAGCGACCGGGGAGCTGTTTTTT. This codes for CASSLPSLTATGELFF.

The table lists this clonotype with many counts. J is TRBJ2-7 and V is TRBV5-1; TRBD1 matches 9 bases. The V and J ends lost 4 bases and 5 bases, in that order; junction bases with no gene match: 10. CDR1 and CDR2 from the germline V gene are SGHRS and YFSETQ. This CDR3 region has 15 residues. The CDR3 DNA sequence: TGCGCCAGCAGCGCCTACAGGGGGCGAAGGGACGAGCAGTACTTC. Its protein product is CASSAYRGRRDEQYF.

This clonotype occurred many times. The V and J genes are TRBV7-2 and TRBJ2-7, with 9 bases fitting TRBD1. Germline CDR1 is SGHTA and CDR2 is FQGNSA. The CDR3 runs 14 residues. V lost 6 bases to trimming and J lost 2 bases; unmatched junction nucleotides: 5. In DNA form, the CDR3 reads TGTGCCAGCAGTTTTACAGGGGGCCCCTACGAGCAGTACTTC. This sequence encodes CASSFTGGPYEQYF.

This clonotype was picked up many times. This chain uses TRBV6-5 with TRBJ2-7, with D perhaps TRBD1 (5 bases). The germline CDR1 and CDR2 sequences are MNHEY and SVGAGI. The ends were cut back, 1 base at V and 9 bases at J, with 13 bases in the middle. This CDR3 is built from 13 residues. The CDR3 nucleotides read TGTGCCAGCAGTTACTGGGAAGGGGAAGCGCAGTACTTC. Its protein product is CASSYWEGEAQYF.

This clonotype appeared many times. As DNA, the CDR3 is TGTGCCAGCAGTTGGGTCAGGGGTAATCTTCAGCCCCAGCATTTT. Translating gives CASSWVRGNLQPQHF. This sequence joins TRBV6-2 or TRBV6-3 and TRBJ1-5; possibly TRBD1 for D (6 bases). Trimming pared 4 bases from V and 6 bases from J, leaving 16 bases between. The V gene's germline CDR1 is MNHEY and CDR2 SVGEGT. This CDR3 spans 15 amino acids.

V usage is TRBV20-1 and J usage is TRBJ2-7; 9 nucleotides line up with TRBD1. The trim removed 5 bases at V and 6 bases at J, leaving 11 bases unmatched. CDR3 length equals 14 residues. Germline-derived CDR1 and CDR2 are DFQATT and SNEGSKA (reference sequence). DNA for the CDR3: TGCAGTGCTTTACGACTAGGGACAGGGCGCGAGCAGTACTTC. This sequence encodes CSALRLGTGREQYF.

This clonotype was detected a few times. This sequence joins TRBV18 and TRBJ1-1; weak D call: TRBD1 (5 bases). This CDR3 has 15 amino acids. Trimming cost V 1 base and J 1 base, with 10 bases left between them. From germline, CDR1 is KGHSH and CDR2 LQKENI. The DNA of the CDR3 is TGTGCCAGCTCACCACGAACCGGACAGAACACTGAAGCTTTCTTT. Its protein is CASSPRTGQNTEAFF.

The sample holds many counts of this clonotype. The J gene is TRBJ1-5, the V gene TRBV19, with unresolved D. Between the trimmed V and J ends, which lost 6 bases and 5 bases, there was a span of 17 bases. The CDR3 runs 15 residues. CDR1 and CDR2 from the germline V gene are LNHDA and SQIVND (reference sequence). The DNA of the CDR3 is TGTGCCAGTAGGGTTGGCACCTCCAACCATCAGCCCCAGCATTTT. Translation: CASRVGTSNHQPQHF.

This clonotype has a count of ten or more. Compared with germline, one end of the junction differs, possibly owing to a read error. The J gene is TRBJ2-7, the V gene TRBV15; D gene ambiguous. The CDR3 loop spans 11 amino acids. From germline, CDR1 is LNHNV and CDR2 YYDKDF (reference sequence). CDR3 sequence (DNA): TGTGCCACCAGCTTCCTCCGGGTTGGGGACTTC. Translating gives CATSFLRVGDF.

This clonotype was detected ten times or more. The CDR3 here is CASSLAPGGTYEQYF. The CDR3 DNA sequence: TGCGCCAGCAGCTTGGCCCCGGGAGGAACCTACGAGCAGTACTTC. The chain links TRBV5-1 to TRBJ2-7; 7 nucleotides line up with TRBD2. Unmatched junction bases numbered 5, after V lost 0 bases and J lost 2 bases. The CDR3 is 15 residues long. Germline V gene sequence: CDR1 SGHRS, CDR2 YFSETQ.

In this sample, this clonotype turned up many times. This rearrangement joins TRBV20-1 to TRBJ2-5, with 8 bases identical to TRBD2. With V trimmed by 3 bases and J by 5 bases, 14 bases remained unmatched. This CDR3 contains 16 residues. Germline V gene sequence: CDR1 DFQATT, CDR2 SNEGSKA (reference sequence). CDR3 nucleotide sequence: TGCAGTGCTAGTGACAGCGGGAGCGGCAGAGCGGAGACCCAGTACTTC. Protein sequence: CSASDSGSGRAETQYF.

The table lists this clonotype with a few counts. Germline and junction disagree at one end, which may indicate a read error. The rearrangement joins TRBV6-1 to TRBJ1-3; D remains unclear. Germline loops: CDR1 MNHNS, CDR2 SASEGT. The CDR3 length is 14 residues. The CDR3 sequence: CASRADSSGNTISF. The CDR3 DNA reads TGTGCCAGCCGGGCGGACTCCTCTGGAAACACCATATCTTTT.